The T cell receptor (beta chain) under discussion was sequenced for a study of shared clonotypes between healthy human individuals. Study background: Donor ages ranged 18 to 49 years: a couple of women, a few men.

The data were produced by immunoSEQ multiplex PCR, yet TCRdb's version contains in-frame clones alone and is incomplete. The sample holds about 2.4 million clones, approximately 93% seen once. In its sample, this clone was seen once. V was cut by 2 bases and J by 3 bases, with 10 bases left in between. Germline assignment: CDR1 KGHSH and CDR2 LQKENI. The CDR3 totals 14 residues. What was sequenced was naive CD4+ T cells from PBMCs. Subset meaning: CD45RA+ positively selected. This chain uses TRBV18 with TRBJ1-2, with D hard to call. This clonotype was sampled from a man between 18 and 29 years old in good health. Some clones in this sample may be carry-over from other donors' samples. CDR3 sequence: CASSPKTSHYGYTF. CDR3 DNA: TGTGCCAGCTCACCAAAGACCTCTCACTATGGCTACACCTTC.